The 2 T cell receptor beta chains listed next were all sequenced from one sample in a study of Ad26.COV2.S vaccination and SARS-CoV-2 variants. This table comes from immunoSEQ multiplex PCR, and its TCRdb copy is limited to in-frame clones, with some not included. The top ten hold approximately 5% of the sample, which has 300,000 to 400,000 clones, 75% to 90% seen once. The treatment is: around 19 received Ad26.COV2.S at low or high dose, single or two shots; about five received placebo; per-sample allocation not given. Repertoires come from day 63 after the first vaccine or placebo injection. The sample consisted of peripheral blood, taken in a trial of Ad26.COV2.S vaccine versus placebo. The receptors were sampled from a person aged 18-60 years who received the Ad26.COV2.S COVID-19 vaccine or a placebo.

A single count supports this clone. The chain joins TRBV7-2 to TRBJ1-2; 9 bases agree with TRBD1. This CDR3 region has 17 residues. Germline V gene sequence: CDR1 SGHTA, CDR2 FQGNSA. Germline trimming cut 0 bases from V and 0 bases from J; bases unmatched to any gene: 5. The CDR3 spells CASSLAATGGTNYGYTF. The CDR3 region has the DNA TGTGCCAGCAGCTTAGCCGCCACAGGGGGCACTAACTATGGCTACACCTTC. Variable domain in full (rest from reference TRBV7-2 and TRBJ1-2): GAGVSQSPSNKVTEKGKDVELRCDPISGHTALYWYRQSLGQGLEFLIYFQGNSAPDKSGLPSDRFSAERTGGSVSTLTIQRTQQEDSAVYLCASSLAATGGTNYGYTFGSGTRLTVV.

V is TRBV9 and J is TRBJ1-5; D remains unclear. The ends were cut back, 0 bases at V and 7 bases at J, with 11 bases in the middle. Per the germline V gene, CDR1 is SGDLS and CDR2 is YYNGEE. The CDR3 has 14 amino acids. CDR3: CASSVGLSGQPQHF. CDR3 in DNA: TGTGCCAGCAGCGTAGGACTTTCGGGCCAGCCCCAGCATTTT. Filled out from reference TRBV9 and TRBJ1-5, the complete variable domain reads DSGVTQTPKHLITATGQRVTLRCSPRSGDLSVYWYQQSLDQGLQFLIQYYNGEERAKGNILERFSAQQFPDLHSELNLSSLELGDSALYFCASSVGLSGQPQHFGDGTRLSIL.